This passage covers 22 T cell receptor beta chains from one sample sequenced in a study of CD8 T cells in Susac syndrome (dated by TCRdb to about 2019). Libraries came from the immunoSEQ multiplex PCR assay. RNA was extracted using the RNeasy kit, and about 0.45 to 1 microgram was reverse transcribed with random hexamers. The public reads were reprocessed in TCRdb via fastp at Q25 and MiXCR, keeping in-frame beta chains. Each entry merges the rows of one CDR3 protein and shows their most common DNA and genes. The sample table lists about 430,000 distinct CDR3 sequences, 85% of them with a count of one. Under 0.15% of the sample is held by the ten biggest clonotypes. The sequencing input was CD8+ T cells from PBMCs. The receptor set was obtained from a human donor with multiple sclerosis.

The rearrangement joins TRBV7-2 to TRBJ2-5, with D tentatively TRBD2 (6 bases). Germline V gene data show CDR1 as SGHTA and CDR2 as FQGNSA. Trimming removed 2 bases at V and 2 bases at J, with 15 bases between. The CDR3 runs to 16 residues. The CDR3 DNA sequence: TGTGCCAGCAGCTTATTTGTGGGGGGTCTACAAGAGACCCAGTACTTC. It encodes CASSLFVGGLQETQYF.

This chain joins TRBV29-1 and TRBJ2-1; 9 bases fit TRBD1. The junction had 5 bases not matched to a gene; V was cut back by 1 base and J by 13 bases. This CDR3 is 12 amino acids long. Germline V gives CDR1 SQVTM, CDR2 ANQGSEA. CDR3 residues: CSVEGSGQGQFF. The DNA of the CDR3 is TGCAGCGTTGAAGGGTCGGGACAGGGTCAGTTCTTC.

The CDR3 is CASSEGALYEQYF. The CDR3 DNA reads as TGTGCCAGCAGTGAGGGGGCTTTATACGAGCAGTACTTC. J is TRBJ2-7 and V is TRBV2; TRBD1 is a possible D gene (6 bases). Trimming left V 3 bases short and J 4 bases short, with 10 bases between. CDR3 length equals 13 residues. CDR1 and CDR2 from the germline V gene are SNHLY and FYNNEI.

The V gene is TRBV12-3 or TRBV12-4, the J gene TRBJ2-7; D unclear. The V end was cut by 3 bases, the J end by 4 bases, with 7 bases between. The CDR3 spans 12 residues. The CDR3 DNA sequence: TGTGCCAGCAGTTTGGTAATTTACGAGCAGTACTTC. Its protein is CASSLVIYEQYF.

The chain couples TRBV19 to TRBJ2-2; D is unclear. Germline lookup yields CDR1 LNHDA and CDR2 SQIVND (reference sequence). The CDR3 spans 15 residues. Trimming shortened V by 0 bases and J by 2 bases, and 7 bases separated the two germline ends. This CDR3 reads CASSIDRVNTGELFF. The DNA for the CDR3 is TGTGCCAGTAGTATAGATCGGGTAAACACCGGGGAGCTGTTTTTT.

J is TRBJ1-1 and V is TRBV27, with D tentatively TRBD1 (6 bases). The V gene's germline CDR1 is MNHEY and CDR2 SMNVEV (reference sequence). The length of the CDR3 is 16 residues. With 2 bases removed from V and 0 bases from J, the gap between germline ends came to 13 bases. DNA of the CDR3: TGTGCCAGCAGTTTAATGGCAGGGGCCATGAACACTGAAGCTTTCTTT. It specifies CASSLMAGAMNTEAFF.

V usage is TRBV4-1 and J usage is TRBJ1-1; D remains ambiguous. This CDR3 is 15 amino acids long. In germline, CDR1 is MGHRA, CDR2 YSYEKL. Trimming took off 5 bases at V and 0 bases at J, with 13 bases between the two ends. Written as DNA, the CDR3 is TGCGCCAGCAGCTCCTACGACATATTGAACACTGAAGCTTTCTTT. Protein product: CASSSYDILNTEAFF.

The chain carries TRBV6-2 or TRBV6-3 and TRBJ2-3; D remains unclear. Germline assignment: CDR1 MNHEY and CDR2 SVGEGT. The CDR3 spans 14 residues. Trimming removed 2 bases at V and 2 bases at J, with 8 bases between. CDR3 protein: CASSYGQNTDTQYF. The CDR3 region has the DNA TGTGCCAGCAGTTACGGTCAGAACACAGATACGCAGTATTTT.

This chain connects TRBV30 to TRBJ1-1; a weak D match, TRBD1 (6 bases). V was clipped by 3 bases and J by 13 bases, with 15 bases between them. Germline V gene data show CDR1 as GTSNPN and CDR2 as SVGIG (reference sequence). This CDR3 region has 11 residues. The CDR3 reads CAWRPTGLVFF. The CDR3 coding sequence is TGTGCCTGGAGACCAACAGGGTTGGTTTTCTTT.

The J gene is TRBJ1-2, the V gene TRBV29-1, with D perhaps TRBD1 (5 bases). This CDR3 contains 11 residues. The V gene's germline CDR1 is SQVTM and CDR2 ANQGSEA. Trimming left V 7 bases short and J 8 bases short, with 14 bases between. CDR3 region: CSALQDNGYTF. DNA for the CDR3: TGCAGCGCCCTTCAGGACAACGGCTACACCTTC.

The rearrangement uses TRBV2 and TRBJ2-1; D may be TRBD2 (5 bases). Germline assignment: CDR1 SNHLY and CDR2 FYNNEI. Trimming pared 7 bases from V and 8 bases from J, leaving 9 bases between. The CDR3 has 11 amino acids. The CDR3 DNA follows: TGTGCCAGCAACGGAGGCGATGAGCAGTTCTTC. This codes for CASNGGDEQFF.

The gene calls are TRBV20-1 and TRBJ2-2; 14 bases are shared with TRBD2. The CDR3 runs to 14 residues. Germline V gene data show CDR1 as DFQATT and CDR2 as SNEGSKA (reference sequence). Germline trimming cut 6 bases from V and 5 bases from J; bases unmatched to any gene: 2. In DNA form, the CDR3 reads TGCAGTGCCCGGACTAGCGGGGGGACCGGGGAGCTGTTTTTT. This encodes CSARTSGGTGELFF.

V usage is TRBV19 and J usage is TRBJ2-7; D is possibly TRBD1 (6 bases). V was cut by 5 bases and J by 6 bases, with 14 bases left in between. Germline CDR1 is LNHDA and CDR2 is SQIVND (reference sequence). The CDR3 is 13 residues long. In DNA, the CDR3 is TGTGCCAGTAGTGTCGCTACAGGGTCCGAGCAGTACTTC. It translates to CASSVATGSEQYF.

As regards this clonotype: The junction differs from germline at one of its ends, possibly a read error. The chain recombines TRBV27 with TRBJ2-5, with D uncertain. The CDR3 sequence is 14 residues long. Germline CDR1 is MNHEY and CDR2 is SMNVEV (reference sequence). The CDR3 coding sequence is TGTGCCAGCCGTTTAAGGTGGAGCCAAGAGACCCAGTACTTC. This codes for CASRLRWSQETQYF.

The V gene is TRBV2, the J gene TRBJ1-2; D is perhaps TRBD1 (5 bases). V was shortened by 10 bases and J by 7 bases, with 25 bases between the two germline ends. CDR1 and CDR2 from the germline V gene are SNHLY and FYNNEI. The CDR3 contains 15 residues. Here the CDR3 reads CANLIRGGLTSGYTF. The CDR3 bases are TGTGCCAACCTTATACGCGGGGGATTGACCTCTGGCTACACCTTC.

The rearrangement uses TRBV6-1 and TRBJ2-1; possible D gene TRBD1, 5 bases. Per germline, CDR1 MNHNS and CDR2 SASEGT. The CDR3 is made up of 14 amino acids. The V end lost 7 bases, the J end lost 0 bases, and 10 bases lay between the germline ends. Here the CDR3 DNA reads TGTGCCAGCACCCGACAGACCTCCTACAATGAGCAGTTCTTC. Residues: CASTRQTSYNEQFF.

The V call is TRBV3-1, the J call TRBJ2-1; D is possibly TRBD2 (6 bases). Germline CDR1 and CDR2: LGHDT and YNNKEL (reference sequence). CDR3 length equals 12 residues. With 4 bases removed from V and 9 bases from J, the gap between germline ends came to 10 bases. Here the CDR3 reads CASSRRGSEQFF. The CDR3 coding sequence is TGTGCCAGCAGCCGGCGGGGTTCTGAGCAGTTCTTC.

The gene calls are TRBV7-6 and TRBJ2-2; D gene unclear. CDR1 SGHVS and CDR2 FNYEAQ come from the germline V gene. With 0 bases removed from V and 5 bases from J, the gap between germline ends came to 10 bases. The CDR3 has 15 residues. The CDR3 nucleotides are TGTGCCAGCAGCTTAGCCGATGAGGCAACCGGGGAGCTGTTTTTT. Protein: CASSLADEATGELFF.

J is TRBJ2-1 and V is TRBV4-1, with D perhaps matching TRBD1 or TRBD2 (5 bases each). The V end was cut by 4 bases, the J end by 2 bases, with 18 bases between. Germline V gene data show CDR1 as MGHRA and CDR2 as YSYEKL. The CDR3 runs 17 residues. CDR3 residues: CASSPLTTGPTYNEQFF. CDR3 nucleotide sequence: TGCGCCAGCAGCCCGCTAACTACGGGGCCAACCTACAATGAGCAGTTCTTC.

The chain links TRBV2 to TRBJ2-7; TRBD2 might be the D (6 bases). This CDR3 contains 14 residues. Per the germline V gene, CDR1 is SNHLY and CDR2 is FYNNEI. V was clipped by 3 bases and J by 4 bases, with 13 bases between them. CDR3 protein: CASSEAGWGYEQYF. The CDR3 DNA is TGTGCCAGCAGTGAGGCGGGGTGGGGGTACGAGCAGTACTTC.

The chain combines TRBV29-1 with TRBJ2-1; 12 nucleotides align to TRBD2. The CDR3 loop spans 15 amino acids. Germline CDR1 SQVTM, CDR2 ANQGSEA. With V trimmed by 2 bases and J by 5 bases, 4 bases remained unmatched. Here the CDR3 DNA reads TGCAGCGTTGAACTAGCGGGAGGGCCCGACAATGAGCAGTTCTTC. Translating it yields CSVELAGGPDNEQFF.

Details on this clonotype: One end of the junction does not line up with germline, which may come from a read error. The rearrangement uses TRBV18 and TRBJ2-3; no reliable D call. The CDR3 totals 13 residues. The germline CDR1 and CDR2 sequences are KGHSH and LQKENI. Here the CDR3 reads CASSPSHEDTQFF. As DNA, the CDR3 is TGTGCCAGCTCACCGTCACATGAGGATACGCAGTTTTTT.